This T cell receptor beta chain is from a study of early T cells in non-severe SARS-CoV-2 infection. TCRdb fed the 5' RACE reads into MiXCR, producing one record per CDR3 protein. This sample has 60,000 or so distinct CDR3 sequences, with under 15% found just once. In this sample, this clonotype turned up many times. The CDR3 has 15 residues. Germline assignment: CDR1 MDHEN and CDR2 SYDVKM. The V gene lost 6 bases and the J gene lost 4 bases, with 15 bases spanning the gap. The rearrangement links TRBV28 to TRBJ2-2; D may be TRBD1 or TRBD2 (6 bases each). The clonotype originates from an adult who was a healthcare worker with PCR-confirmed SARS-CoV-2 infection or an uninfected control (not recorded which). The input for sequencing was whole blood, taken at baseline. The CDR3 spells CASREGGQSTGELFF. CDR3 in DNA: TGTGCCAGCAGGGAGGGGGGCCAGTCCACCGGGGAGCTGTTTTTT.